Presented here are 2 T cell receptor beta chains from one specimen sequenced in a study of blood T cell repertoires in COVID-19. Repertoires were generated with immunoSEQ multiplex PCR, while TCRdb's copy carries only in-frame clones and drops some. The sample holds about 34,000 clones, less than 85% seen once. Sequencing used peripheral blood. The receptor set was obtained from a human donor with acute or convalescent COVID-19. The donor label of this sample is uncertain.

CDR3 sequence: CASSPLGFEDYSNQPQHF. The CDR3 nucleotides read TGTGCCAGCAGCCCCTTGGGGTTCGAAGACTATAGCAATCAGCCCCAGCATTTT. This chain connects TRBV7-8 to TRBJ1-5; no definite D call. Germline-derived CDR1 and CDR2 are SGHVS and FQNEAQ. V was clipped by 5 bases and J by 0 bases, with 20 bases between them. The CDR3 contains 18 residues.

The rearrangement joins TRBV6-2 or TRBV6-3 to TRBJ1-1; a possible D gene is TRBD1 (6 bases). With 6 bases removed from V and 8 bases from J, the gap between germline ends came to 13 bases. Germline V lookup: CDR1 MNHEY, CDR2 SVGEGT. CDR3 length equals 12 residues. The CDR3 sequence: CASSDLGQEAFF. CDR3 nucleotides: TGTGCCAGCAGCGACCTCGGACAGGAAGCTTTCTTT.